The 15 T cell receptor beta chains reported below all come from one sample, sequenced in a study of blood T cell repertoires in COVID-19. Sequencing was performed with immunoSEQ multiplex PCR; in TCRdb, only in-frame clones are kept and a portion is missing. The sample consists of tens of thousands of clones, about 87% of them appearing once. Sequenced: peripheral blood. These receptors originate from a human donor with active COVID-19. The donor label of this sample is uncertain.

The chain joins TRBV5-1 to TRBJ2-7; 7 bases match TRBD1. CDR1 is SGHRS and CDR2 is YFSETQ in the germline V gene. The CDR3 spans 17 residues. The junction had 12 bases not matched to a gene; V was cut back by 0 bases and J by 3 bases. The CDR3 nucleotides read TGCGCCAGCAGCTTGGGTTTCCGGACAGGCGCTTTCTACGAGCAGTACTTC. Its protein is CASSLGFRTGAFYEQYF.

The chain is built from TRBV11-3 and TRBJ1-3; tentatively, D is TRBD1 (6 bases). The CDR3 length is 16 residues. Germline V gene sequence: CDR1 SGHNT, CDR2 YENEEA. V was clipped by 4 bases and J by 0 bases, with 13 bases between them. The CDR3 protein is CASSSWTVYSGNTIYF. As DNA, the CDR3 is TGTGCCAGCAGCTCCTGGACAGTCTACTCTGGAAACACCATATATTTT. Supplemented by reference TRBV11-3 and TRBJ1-3, the full variable domain reads EAGVVQSPRYKIIEKKQPVAFWCNPISGHNTLYWYLQNLGQGPELLIRYENEEAVDDSQLPKDRFSAERLKGVDSTLKIQPAELGDSAVYLCASSSWTVYSGNTIYFGEGSWLTVV.

This clone was seen more than once but under ten times. This chain connects TRBV6-5 to TRBJ2-2, with a possible D match to TRBD1 (6 bases). CDR1 is MNHEY, CDR2 SVGAGI, per germline. This CDR3 has 15 residues. V gave up 6 bases and J gave up 2 bases, with 13 bases separating them. CDR3 nucleotides: TGTGCCAGCAGGAACGGACAGCTTAACACCGGGGAGCTGTTTTTT. As protein: CASRNGQLNTGELFF.

This chain's CDR3 is CASSEGGDRVVSSPLHF. The CDR3 DNA follows: TGTGCCAGCAGCGAAGGTGGGGACAGGGTGGTATCGTCACCCCTCCACTTT. The chain combines TRBV11-2 with TRBJ1-6, with 9 positions matching TRBD1. This CDR3 has 17 amino acids. J lost 10 bases, V lost 5 bases, and 15 bases had no gene match. Germline V gene sequence: CDR1 SGHAT, CDR2 FQNNGV.

V is TRBV28 and J is TRBJ1-2, with D perhaps matching TRBD1 (6 bases). V lost 5 bases and J lost 8, with 12 bases in between. Germline V gives CDR1 MDHEN, CDR2 SYDVKM. This CDR3 has 12 amino acids. CDR3 residues: CASSQQGRGYTF. CDR3 nucleotide sequence: TGTGCCAGCAGTCAACAGGGACGAGGCTACACCTTC.

The chain joins TRBV30 to TRBJ2-7; D possibly corresponds to TRBD2 (5 bases). V lost 5 bases, J lost 2 bases, and 16 bases lay in between. This CDR3 has 14 amino acids. The V gene's germline CDR1 is GTSNPN and CDR2 SVGIG (reference sequence). CDR3 sequence: CAWGGPGIAYEQYF. In DNA, the CDR3 is TGTGCCTGGGGCGGGCCGGGGATCGCCTACGAGCAGTACTTC.

This rearrangement joins TRBV19 to TRBJ2-3; 8 bases are a match to TRBD1. Germline assignment: CDR1 LNHDA and CDR2 SQIVND (reference sequence). CDR3 length: 14 amino acids. J lost 2 bases, V lost 7 bases, and 5 bases had no gene match. In DNA form, the CDR3 reads TGTGCCAGTAAAGACAGGGGAGACACAGATACGCAGTATTTT. Translation gives CASKDRGDTDTQYF.

The rearrangement joins TRBV12-3 or TRBV12-4 to TRBJ2-7; D is possibly TRBD2 (5 bases). The V and J ends lost 5 bases and 4 bases respectively, with 6 bases between them. The CDR3 loop spans 11 amino acids. Here the CDR3 DNA reads TGTGCCAGCAGTAGAGGGTACGAGCAGTACTTC. This gives the protein CASSRGYEQYF.

This clone was counted only a few times. The chain recombines TRBV27 with TRBJ2-7; D unresolved. Between the trimmed V and J ends, which lost 9 bases and 0 bases, there was a span of 15 bases. CDR1 MNHEY and CDR2 SMNVEV come from the germline V gene (reference sequence). The CDR3 extends over 14 amino acids. The CDR3 DNA reads as TGTGCCAGTAAAGGAGAGCGAACCTCCTACGAGCAGTACTTC. Translating it yields CASKGERTSYEQYF.

In its sample, this clone was seen once. The chain uses TRBV27 and TRBJ1-1; TRBD1 matches at 8 bases. Trimming removed 3 bases from V and 0 bases from J; junction bases left unmatched: 3. The germline V gene encodes CDR1 MNHEY and CDR2 SMNVEV (reference sequence). The CDR3 extends over 15 amino acids. The DNA for the CDR3 is TGTGCCAGCAGTTTGACAGGGGCGATGAACACTGAAGCTTTCTTT. The encoded protein is CASSLTGAMNTEAFF.

This clone appeared once. The DNA for the CDR3 is TGTGCCAGCAGTTACTCGCTGTCCCAACTCTCGAATGAGCAGTTCTTC. It specifies CASSYSLSQLSNEQFF. This rearrangement joins TRBV6-5 to TRBJ2-1, with no clear D. The germline V and J ends were trimmed by 0 bases and 7 bases, with 16 bases remaining between them. This CDR3 is 16 amino acids long. Germline V gene sequence: CDR1 MNHEY, CDR2 SVGAGI.

The rearrangement uses TRBV3-1 (or the pseudogene TRBV3-2) and TRBJ1-6, with D possibly matching TRBD1 (6 bases). The V gene's germline CDR1 is LGHDT and CDR2 YNNKEL (reference sequence). This CDR3 contains 14 residues. Between the trimmed V and J ends, which lost 1 base and 7 bases, there was a span of 8 bases. The CDR3, as DNA: TGTGCCAGCAGCCAAGGGCAGGGGAATTCACCCCTCCACTTT. It is translated as CASSQGQGNSPLHF.

V and J are TRBV28 and TRBJ2-7; 9 bases match TRBD2. Unmatched junction bases numbered 7, after V lost 6 bases and J lost 4 bases. Germline V gene data show CDR1 as MDHEN and CDR2 as SYDVKM. The CDR3 contains 14 residues. The CDR3 nucleotides read TGTGCCAGCAGAATTAGCGGGAGTTATTACGAGCAGTACTTC. Translated, it gives CASRISGSYYEQYF.

The chain employs TRBV9 and TRBJ2-1, with TRBD2 matching over 7 bases. CDR3 length equals 12 residues. With V trimmed by 2 bases and J by 9 bases, 2 bases remained unmatched. CDR1 SGDLS and CDR2 YYNGEE come from the germline V gene. CDR3 in DNA: TGTGCCAGCAGCGTGCCGGGAGGTGAGCAGTTCTTC. It encodes CASSVPGGEQFF.

V is TRBV4-3 and J is TRBJ1-5, with TRBD1 as a possible D gene (5 bases). Germline lookup yields CDR1 LGHNA and CDR2 YSLEER. CDR3 length equals 14 residues. Trimming cost V 0 bases and J 4 bases, with 7 bases left between them. The chain's CDR3 is CASSQERGNQPQHF. The CDR3 coding sequence is TGCGCCAGCAGCCAAGAACGGGGGAATCAGCCCCAGCATTTT.